This entry lists 25 T cell receptor beta chains sequenced from one sample in a study of blood T cell repertoires in COVID-19. Profiling relied on immunoSEQ multiplex PCR, and the TCRdb table lists in-frame clones only, not all of them. The top ten hold approximately 8.2% of the sample, which has about 280,000 clones, roughly 86% seen once. Sequencing was performed on peripheral blood. These receptors came from a man aged 35 to 55 with active or convalescent COVID-19.

The rearrangement joins TRBV6-1 to TRBJ2-7; TRBD1 matches at 7 bases. With 1 base clipped from V and 6 bases from J, the junction kept 9 bases outside the gene matches. The CDR3 loop spans 15 amino acids. Germline V gene sequence: CDR1 MNHNS, CDR2 SASEGT. CDR3 sequence reads: CASSEGVRGQVEQYF. The CDR3 DNA is TGTGCCAGCAGTGAAGGGGTTAGGGGGCAGGTCGAGCAGTACTTC.

In its sample, this clone was seen once. The chain recombines TRBV29-1 with TRBJ2-3; 9 positions agree with TRBD2. After removal of 6 bases from V and 0 bases from J, the junction contained 1 base not matched to a gene. This CDR3 has 13 residues. Germline values: CDR1 SQVTM, CDR2 ANQGSEA. CDR3 protein: CSVAGGSTDTQYF. The CDR3 nucleotides read TGCAGCGTAGCGGGAGGTAGCACAGATACGCAGTATTTT.

This clone was seen more than once but under ten times. The chain recombines TRBV19 with TRBJ1-6; TRBD1 might be the D (5 bases). The V gene lost 4 bases and the J gene lost 7 bases, with 14 bases spanning the gap. In germline, CDR1 is LNHDA, CDR2 SQIVND (reference sequence). This CDR3 is built from 15 residues. In nucleotides, the CDR3 is TGTGCCAGTAGTAGAGTCGGTGGGGGGAATTCACCCCTCCACTTT. Residues: CASSRVGGGNSPLHF.

This clone was detected only a few times. The chain joins TRBV7-6 to TRBJ2-3; 13 nucleotides line up with TRBD2. The CDR3 runs 14 residues. CDR1 and CDR2 (germline): SGHVS, FNYEAQ. Trimming at V came to 4 bases and at J to 6 bases, leaving 1 base not matched to a gene. CDR3 sequence reads: CASSSTSGGDTQYF. CDR3 nucleotide sequence: TGTGCCAGCAGCTCGACTAGCGGGGGGGATACGCAGTATTTT.

The chain employs TRBV9 and TRBJ1-1; D possibly corresponds to TRBD1 (5 bases). CDR3 length: 14 amino acids. Germline V gene data show CDR1 as SGDLS and CDR2 as YYNGEE. Trimming removed 6 bases at V and 3 bases at J, with 15 bases between. CDR3 protein: CASNQGLGDTEAFF. The DNA of the CDR3 is TGTGCCAGCAACCAGGGCCTTGGGGACACTGAAGCTTTCTTT.

The rearrangement joins TRBV28 to TRBJ2-2; tentatively, D is TRBD1 (7 bases). CDR1 and CDR2 (germline): MDHEN, SYDVKM. The ends were cut back, 7 bases at V and 2 bases at J, with 17 bases in the middle. The CDR3 runs to 16 residues. CDR3 in DNA: TGTGCCAGCATCCAGGGGGGTTCGTTTAACACCGGGGAGCTGTTTTTT. As protein: CASIQGGSFNTGELFF.

V gene TRBV19 combines with J gene TRBJ2-1; D may be TRBD2 (5 bases). Germline values: CDR1 LNHDA, CDR2 SQIVND (reference sequence). The length of the CDR3 is 11 residues. V was shortened by 10 bases and J by 5 bases, with 9 bases between the two germline ends. CDR3 DNA sequence: TGTGCCAAGCGGCCGGACAATGAGCAGTTCTTC. It codes for CAKRPDNEQFF.

V usage is TRBV3-1 (or the pseudogene TRBV3-2) and J usage is TRBJ1-4, with a tentative D call TRBD1 (6 bases). The CDR3 runs 16 residues. Germline V gives CDR1 LGHDT, CDR2 YNNKEL (reference sequence). Trimming took 3 bases from V and 6 from J, leaving 17 bases between them. The DNA of the CDR3 is TGTGCCAGCAGCCACGGCCGGGGGGGCCTGTATGAAAAACTGTTTTTT. Its protein product is CASSHGRGGLYEKLFF.

The rearrangement joins TRBV7-6 to TRBJ2-1, with no clear D. Trimming took off 4 bases at V and 7 bases at J, with 8 bases between the two ends. Germline V gene data show CDR1 as SGHVS and CDR2 as FNYEAQ. This CDR3 is 12 amino acids long. The CDR3 DNA follows: TGTGCCAGCAGCTCGAGGCTGAATGAGCAGTTCTTC. This translates into CASSSRLNEQFF.

The rearrangement links TRBV11-3 to TRBJ2-3, with a tentative D call TRBD1 (5 bases). The V gene's germline CDR1 is SGHNT and CDR2 YENEEA. Trimming took 5 bases from V and 6 from J, leaving 6 bases between them. The CDR3 is 11 residues long. The CDR3 DNA reads as TGTGCCAGCAGCCCAGGGGATACGCAGTATTTT. Protein: CASSPGDTQYF.

V gene TRBV6-6 combines with J gene TRBJ2-5, with 11 bases fitting TRBD2. Germline assignment: CDR1 MNHNY and CDR2 SVGAGI (reference sequence). The junction had 5 bases not matched to a gene; V was cut back by 0 bases and J by 5 bases. The CDR3 contains 16 residues. The chain's CDR3 is CASSYSVAGGPETQYF. In nucleotides, the CDR3 is TGTGCCAGCAGTTACTCGGTAGCGGGGGGGCCGGAGACCCAGTACTTC.

The CDR3 DNA reads TGTGCCAGCAGCCGAGGGGGCTCGTCCTACAATGAGCAGTTCTTC. As protein: CASSRGGSSYNEQFF. The chain is built from TRBV7-9 and TRBJ2-1, with 7 bases that match TRBD1. Germline CDR1 and CDR2: SEHNR and FQNEAQ (reference sequence). This CDR3 has 15 residues. V trimming: 5 bases; J trimming: 1 base; junction bases outside the gene matches: 5.

Only a few counts were recorded for this clone. V is TRBV28 and J is TRBJ2-3; 8 bases fit TRBD2. The V gene's germline CDR1 is MDHEN and CDR2 SYDVKM. Trimming at V came to 5 bases and at J to 8 bases, leaving 9 bases not matched to a gene. The CDR3 loop spans 14 amino acids. CDR3 amino acids: CASSPRGGRGTQYF. DNA for the CDR3: TGTGCCAGCAGTCCCCGGGGGGGACGGGGTACGCAGTATTTT.

This rearrangement joins TRBV5-5 to TRBJ2-3, with TRBD2 matching over 8 bases. The germline gives CDR1 SGHKS, CDR2 YYEKEE (reference sequence). Trimming cost V 4 bases and J 2 bases; bases outside gene matches: 12. The CDR3 loop spans 17 amino acids. CDR3 amino acids: CASSRLGSGGVTDTQYF. In DNA form, the CDR3 reads TGTGCCAGCAGCCGCCTGGGGAGCGGGGGAGTCACAGATACGCAGTATTTT. Using reference TRBV5-5 and TRBJ2-3 for the parts outside the CDR3, the full variable domain is DAGVTQSPTHLIKTRGQQVTLRCSPISGHKSVSWYQQVLGQGPQFIFQYYEKEERGRGNFPDRFSARQFPNYSSELNVNALLLGDSALYLCASSRLGSGGVTDTQYFGPGTRLTVL.

Only a few counts were recorded for this clone. The gene calls are TRBV12-5 and TRBJ2-2; 8 bases line up with TRBD1. CDR1 and CDR2 (germline): LGHNT, FRNRAP. V gave up 9 bases and J gave up 1 base; unmatched junction bases: 7. The CDR3 totals 15 residues. CDR3 sequence reads: CASVQGALNTGELFF. The CDR3 DNA reads as TGTGCTAGCGTTCAGGGGGCCCTGAACACCGGGGAGCTGTTTTTT.

This sequence joins TRBV19 and TRBJ1-2, with D unclear. Germline CDR1 LNHDA, CDR2 SQIVND (reference sequence). The CDR3 loop spans 13 amino acids. The ends were cut back, 3 bases at V and 1 base at J, with 6 bases in the middle. The CDR3 region has the DNA TGTGCCAGTAGTATGACGGGTAACTATGGCTACACCTTC. Translation gives CASSMTGNYGYTF.

The chain has TRBV19 and TRBJ1-4; 11 bases map to TRBD1. This CDR3 region has 14 residues. CDR1 and CDR2 (germline): LNHDA, SQIVND (reference sequence). V lost 7 bases and J lost 6; bases outside the gene matches: 4. CDR3 bases: TGTGCCAGTACCTGGGACAGGGGGGATGAAAAACTGTTTTTT. Its protein product is CASTWDRGDEKLFF.

The V gene is TRBV7-2, the J gene TRBJ2-7; TRBD2 matches 10 bases. V shed 2 bases, J shed 7 bases, and the junction held 11 bases outside the gene matches. The CDR3 runs 16 residues. The V gene's germline CDR1 is SGHTA and CDR2 FQGNSA. Here the CDR3 reads CASSLYWTSGSFEQYF. As DNA, the CDR3 is TGTGCCAGCAGCTTATACTGGACTAGCGGATCCTTTGAGCAGTACTTC.

The chain couples TRBV29-1 to TRBJ2-1, with D unresolved. Germline CDR1 and CDR2: SQVTM and ANQGSEA. This CDR3 comprises 9 residues. Here the CDR3 reads CAAANEQFF. The CDR3 DNA reads TGCGCGGCGGCCAATGAGCAGTTCTTC.

The chain couples TRBV29-1 to TRBJ2-7, with 12 bases identical to TRBD1. J was trimmed by 6 bases and V by 3 bases; bases with no gene match: 6. The germline CDR1 and CDR2 sequences are SQVTM and ANQGSEA. This CDR3 comprises 14 residues. The DNA for the CDR3 is TGCAGCGTTGAGACCGGGACAGGGGGCCCCGAGCAGTACTTC. Translated, it gives CSVETGTGGPEQYF.

This rearrangement joins TRBV10-2 to TRBJ2-7; 8 bases agree with TRBD2. V shed 8 bases and J 2 bases; nucleotides not matched to a gene: 8. The CDR3 spans 14 residues. Looked up from germline, CDR1 is WSHSY and CDR2 is SAAADI. The DNA for the CDR3 is TGCGCCAGCCTAGCACTAGCGGTTCCCTACGAGCAGTACTTC. It is translated as CASLALAVPYEQYF.

This clone was counted only a few times. The rearrangement links TRBV5-1 to TRBJ2-1, with 7 bases lining up with TRBD1. The CDR3 has 16 amino acids. V gave up 2 bases and J gave up 8 bases; unmatched junction bases: 13. Germline V gene data show CDR1 as SGHRS and CDR2 as YFSETQ. This CDR3 is CASSFTPTGTFDEQFF. For the CDR3, the DNA is TGCGCCAGCAGCTTTACCCCGACAGGGACGTTCGATGAGCAGTTCTTC.

The rearrangement uses TRBV6-5 and TRBJ1-4; tentative D call: TRBD1 (5 bases). Deletions cut 6 bases from V and 7 bases from J, with 15 bases between. The germline V gene has CDR1 MNHEY and CDR2 SVGAGI. The CDR3 has 14 residues. The CDR3 bases are TGTGCCAGCAGGAACGGGGGGTCCCCTGAAAAACTGTTTTTT. This sequence encodes CASRNGGSPEKLFF.

The V gene is TRBV27, the J gene TRBJ1-2; 8 bases line up with TRBD1. The V and J ends lost 10 bases and 7 bases, in that order; junction bases with no gene match: 11. The CDR3 consists of 13 residues. Germline CDR1 reads MNHEY; CDR2 reads SMNVEV (reference sequence). The CDR3 region has the DNA TGTGCCATAAGGGGCCAGGGGGCGAGTGGCTACACCTTC. Protein sequence: CAIRGQGASGYTF.

The CDR3 is CASSSGETQYF. The CDR3 DNA reads TGTGCCAGCAGCTCCGGAGAGACCCAGTACTTC. This chain links TRBV11-2 with TRBJ2-5; no definite D call. This CDR3 region has 11 residues. The ends were cut back, 4 bases at V and 4 bases at J, with 4 bases in the middle. Germline V gene data show CDR1 as SGHAT and CDR2 as FQNNGV. Full variable domain (missing parts from reference TRBV11-2 and TRBJ2-5): EAGVAQSPRYKIIEKRQSVAFWCNPISGHATLYWYQQILGQGPKLLIQFQNNGVVDDSQLPKDRFSAERLKGVDSTLKIQPAKLEDSAVYLCASSSGETQYFGPGTRLLVL.